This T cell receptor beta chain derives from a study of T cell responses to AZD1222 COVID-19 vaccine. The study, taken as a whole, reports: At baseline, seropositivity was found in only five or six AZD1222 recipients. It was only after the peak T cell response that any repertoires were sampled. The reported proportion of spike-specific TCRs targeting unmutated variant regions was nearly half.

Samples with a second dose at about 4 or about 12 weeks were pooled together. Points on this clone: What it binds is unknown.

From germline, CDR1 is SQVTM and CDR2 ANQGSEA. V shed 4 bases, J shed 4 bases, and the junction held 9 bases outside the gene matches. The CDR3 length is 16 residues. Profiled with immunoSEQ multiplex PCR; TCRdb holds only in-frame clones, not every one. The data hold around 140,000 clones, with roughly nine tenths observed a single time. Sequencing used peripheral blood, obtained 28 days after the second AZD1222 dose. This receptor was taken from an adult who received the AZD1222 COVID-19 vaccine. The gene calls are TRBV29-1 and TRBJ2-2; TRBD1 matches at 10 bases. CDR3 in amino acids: CSVVGRDRGITGELFF. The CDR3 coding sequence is TGCAGCGTTGTAGGGAGGGACAGGGGTATCACCGGGGAGCTGTTTTTT.